Listed below are T cell receptor beta chains from one sample, sequenced in a study of blood T cells in healthy people across ages. TCRdb reprocessed the 5' RACE reads with MiXCR, giving one entry per CDR3 protein. The repertoire holds 1.5 million to 2 million distinct CDR3 sequences, over 25% seen once, with 7.7% in the top ten. The sample was blood. The source of these receptors is a young woman in good health. Both conserved end residues are part of each CDR3. A D gene is named only where the DNA matches it firmly. Where a row states a size, it is once, few, many or the class of an expanded clone; other rows omit it.

V gene: TRBV3-1
D gene: -
J gene: TRBJ2-3
clone size: -
CDR3 DNA: TGTGCCAGCAGCCAAGATCGGCGCAATACGCAGTATTTT
CDR3 protein: CASSQDRRNTQYF

V gene: TRBV7-9
D gene: TRBD1
J gene: TRBJ2-4
clone size: many
CDR3 DNA: TGTGCCAGCAGCGAGACAGGGGAAGCCAAAAACATTCAGTACTTC
CDR3 protein: CASSETGEAKNIQYF

V gene: TRBV20-1
D gene: -
J gene: TRBJ2-1
clone size: many
CDR3 DNA: TGCAGTGCTAGGAGGAGATCTGTTCACAATGAGCAGTTCTTC
CDR3 protein: CSARRRSVHNEQFF

V gene: TRBV12-3/TRBV12-4
D gene: -
J gene: TRBJ1-6
clone size: few
CDR3 DNA: TGTGCCTGCAGCCCCGGCGGAGCTCAGGGTTCACCCCTCCACTTT
CDR3 protein: CACSPGGAQGSPLHF

V gene: TRBV20-1
D gene: -
J gene: TRBJ2-6
clone size: many
CDR3 DNA: TGCTCCACGTCCGTCTCTGGGGCCAACGTCCTGACTTTC
CDR3 protein: CSTSVSGANVLTF

V gene: TRBV5-1
D gene: TRBD2
J gene: TRBJ2-3
clone size: few
CDR3 DNA: TGCGCCAGCAGCTTAGGGACTAGCGGGGGGTTTAAGCAAAAACCTACAGATACGCAGTATTTT
CDR3 protein: CASSLGTSGGFKQKPTDTQYF

V gene: TRBV5-1
D gene: TRBD1
J gene: TRBJ1-2
clone size: few
CDR3 DNA: TGCGCCAGCAGCATGGGACAGGGGAAGACCTACACCTTC
CDR3 protein: CASSMGQGKTYTF

V gene: TRBV7-2
D gene: TRBD2
J gene: TRBJ2-7
clone size: many
CDR3 DNA: TGTGCCAGCAGCTTGGGACTAGCGGGAACCTACGAGCAGTACTTC
CDR3 protein: CASSLGLAGTYEQYF

V gene: TRBV5-6
D gene: -
J gene: TRBJ1-1
clone size: -
CDR3 DNA: TGTGCCAGCAGCTTTGGGGGGATGGAAGCTTTCTTT
CDR3 protein: CASSFGGMEAFF

V gene: TRBV9
D gene: -
J gene: TRBJ2-1
clone size: few
CDR3 DNA: TGTGCCAGCAGCGCGGGACTCCCTCCGTACAATGAGCAGTTCTTC
CDR3 protein: CASSAGLPPYNEQFF

V gene: TRBV18
D gene: TRBD2
J gene: TRBJ2-1
clone size: -
CDR3 DNA: TGTGCCAGCTCACCACCTAGCGGGAGTCGTTACAATGAGCAGTTCTTC
CDR3 protein: CASSPPSGSRYNEQFF

V gene: TRBV10-3
D gene: TRBD1
J gene: TRBJ1-2
clone size: -
CDR3 DNA: TGTGCCATCAGTGGCCACCAGGACAGGTTTAACTATGGCTACACCTTC
CDR3 protein: CAISGHQDRFNYGYTF

V gene: TRBV9
D gene: TRBD2
J gene: TRBJ2-3
clone size: -
CDR3 DNA: TGTGCCAGCGGCCGGACTAGCGGGAGAGATACGCAGTATTTT
CDR3 protein: CASGRTSGRDTQYF

V gene: TRBV29-1
D gene: -
J gene: TRBJ2-3
clone size: few
CDR3 DNA: TGCAGCGTTGGGGGAACTAGTGGGTCAGATACGCAGTATTTT
CDR3 protein: CSVGGTSGSDTQYF

V gene: TRBV7-7
D gene: -
J gene: TRBJ2-1
clone size: few
CDR3 DNA: TGTGCCAGCAGCTTAGCGGGCAGCCAAGAGCAGTTCTTC
CDR3 protein: CASSLAGSQEQFF

V gene: TRBV12-3/TRBV12-4
D gene: -
J gene: TRBJ1-2
clone size: -
CDR3 DNA: TGTGCCAGCAGTTTAGGGGACACCGGCTACACCTTC
CDR3 protein: CASSLGDTGYTF

V gene: TRBV6-2/TRBV6-3
D gene: -
J gene: TRBJ2-1
clone size: -
CDR3 DNA: TGTGCCAGCACCCGAAACAATGAGCAGTTCTTC
CDR3 protein: CASTRNNEQFF

V gene: TRBV5-1
D gene: -
J gene: TRBJ2-5
clone size: many
CDR3 DNA: TGCGCCAGCAGCTTAGGTGGGATGGTCGCGGAGACCCAGTACTTC
CDR3 protein: CASSLGGMVAETQYF

V gene: TRBV29-1
D gene: -
J gene: TRBJ2-7
clone size: -
CDR3 DNA: TGCAGTGTTGACCCATGGGGGGACGAGCAGTACTTC
CDR3 protein: CSVDPWGDEQYF

V gene: TRBV6-6
D gene: -
J gene: TRBJ2-7
clone size: few
CDR3 DNA: TGTGCCAGCACTCCGGGGCCCTCCTACAATGAGCAGTACTTC
CDR3 protein: CASTPGPSYNEQYF

V gene: TRBV13
D gene: TRBD1
J gene: TRBJ1-1
clone size: -
CDR3 DNA: TGTGCCAGCAGCTTAGGCGGGACAGCCAGGAACACTGAAGCTTTCTTT
CDR3 protein: CASSLGGTARNTEAFF

V gene: TRBV4-1
D gene: -
J gene: TRBJ2-7
clone size: -
CDR3 DNA: TGCGCCAGCAGCCAAGACCCCGGGGGTGTCTCCTACGAGCAGTACTTC
CDR3 protein: CASSQDPGGVSYEQYF

V gene: TRBV20-1
D gene: TRBD1
J gene: TRBJ2-5
clone size: -
CDR3 DNA: TGCAGTGCTATTCCCTCTGCGACAGGGAAGCAGTACTTC
CDR3 protein: CSAIPSATGKQYF

V gene: TRBV20-1
D gene: TRBD1
J gene: TRBJ2-6
clone size: many
CDR3 DNA: TGCAGTGCCATGGTAGGGGGCAGCTCTGGGGCCAACGTCCTGACTTTC
CDR3 protein: CSAMVGGSSGANVLTF

V gene: TRBV5-1
D gene: TRBD1
J gene: TRBJ2-7
clone size: -
CDR3 DNA: TGCGCCAGCAGCACCCATACAGGGGAATATGACGAGCAGTACTTC
CDR3 protein: CASSTHTGEYDEQYF

V gene: TRBV14
D gene: TRBD1
J gene: TRBJ2-7
clone size: many
CDR3 DNA: TGTGCCAGCAGCCCCCCCGGGACAGACTCCTACGAGCAGTACTTC
CDR3 protein: CASSPPGTDSYEQYF

V gene: TRBV6-5
D gene: -
J gene: TRBJ2-1
clone size: few
CDR3 DNA: TGTGCCAGCGGTCTGGGGGTGGGATACAATGAGCAGTTCTTC
CDR3 protein: CASGLGVGYNEQFF

V gene: TRBV20-1
D gene: -
J gene: TRBJ2-1
clone size: -
CDR3 DNA: TGCAGTGCTGGCGGAGACTCCTACAATGAGCAGTTCTTC
CDR3 protein: CSAGGDSYNEQFF

V gene: TRBV5-6
D gene: TRBD1
J gene: TRBJ2-3
clone size: few
CDR3 DNA: TGTGCCAGCAGCTTGCTTGACAGGGTCAGGGCAGATACGCAGTATTTT
CDR3 protein: CASSLLDRVRADTQYF

V gene: TRBV28
D gene: TRBD1
J gene: TRBJ1-2
clone size: -
CDR3 DNA: TGTGCCAGCCGGGACAGTCAATGCACACCTAACTATGGCTACACCTTC
CDR3 protein: CASRDSQCTPNYGYTF

V gene: TRBV10-3
D gene: -
J gene: TRBJ2-6
clone size: few
CDR3 DNA: TGTGCCATCAGGGGTGATGGGTCGGCGACTGGGGCCAACGTCCTGACTTTC
CDR3 protein: CAIRGDGSATGANVLTF

V gene: TRBV10-2
D gene: TRBD1
J gene: TRBJ2-7
clone size: many
CDR3 DNA: TGCGCCAGCGCCGGGACAGATACCTACGAGCAGTACTTC
CDR3 protein: CASAGTDTYEQYF

V gene: TRBV19
D gene: -
J gene: TRBJ1-5
clone size: -
CDR3 DNA: TGTGCCAGTAGTATTTATGATAATCAGCCCCAGCATTTT
CDR3 protein: CASSIYDNQPQHF

V gene: TRBV7-2
D gene: -
J gene: TRBJ2-5
clone size: many
CDR3 DNA: TGTGCCAGCACCCTAGGGAGGGGGGAGACCCAGTACTTC
CDR3 protein: CASTLGRGETQYF

V gene: TRBV20-1
D gene: TRBD2
J gene: TRBJ2-7
clone size: -
CDR3 DNA: TGCAGTGCTGAAGGTTCCGATCGACTAGCGGGGCGGCGCGAGCAGTACTTC
CDR3 protein: CSAEGSDRLAGRREQYF

V gene: TRBV28
D gene: TRBD1
J gene: TRBJ2-3
clone size: -
CDR3 DNA: TGTGCCAGCAGTACCAGGGGACAGAACACAGATACGCAGTATTTT
CDR3 protein: CASSTRGQNTDTQYF

V gene: TRBV7-2
D gene: -
J gene: TRBJ1-5
clone size: -
CDR3 DNA: TGTGCCACCCGGGCCAATAGCAGTCAGCCCCAGCATTTT
CDR3 protein: CATRANSSQPQHF

V gene: TRBV20-1
D gene: TRBD2
J gene: TRBJ2-5
clone size: -
CDR3 DNA: TGCAGTGCTACCCAACCGGGGGGGCCAAAGACCCAGTACTTC
CDR3 protein: CSATQPGGPKTQYF

V gene: TRBV20-1
D gene: -
J gene: TRBJ2-7
clone size: many
CDR3 DNA: TGCAGTGCTAAAGGGGTTACCTACGAGCAGTACTTC
CDR3 protein: CSAKGVTYEQYF

V gene: TRBV5-5
D gene: -
J gene: TRBJ2-1
clone size: few
CDR3 DNA: TGTGCCAGCAGCTTGAGGGGCGATCCCTCCTACAATGAGCAGTTCTTC
CDR3 protein: CASSLRGDPSYNEQFF

V gene: TRBV25-1
D gene: -
J gene: TRBJ1-2
clone size: few
CDR3 DNA: TGTGCCAGCAGTGAGGCAGGCGAGGGCTATGGCTACACCTTC
CDR3 protein: CASSEAGEGYGYTF

V gene: TRBV4-1
D gene: -
J gene: TRBJ1-6
clone size: -
CDR3 DNA: TGCGCCAGCAGCCAAGAGCAGGTACTTAATTCACCCCTCCACTTT
CDR3 protein: CASSQEQVLNSPLHF

V gene: TRBV4-3
D gene: TRBD2
J gene: TRBJ2-1
clone size: -
CDR3 DNA: TGCGCCAGCAGCCCCAATCTCCAGCGGGAGTTACCTAGCTCCTACAATGAGCAGTTCTTC
CDR3 protein: CASSPNLQRELPSSYNEQFF

V gene: TRBV12-3/TRBV12-4
D gene: -
J gene: TRBJ2-7
clone size: -
CDR3 DNA: TGTGCCAGCAGTTTAGAGGTCGGGGTGGCCGAGCAGTACTTC
CDR3 protein: CASSLEVGVAEQYF

V gene: TRBV30
D gene: TRBD1
J gene: TRBJ2-1
clone size: -
CDR3 DNA: TGTGCCTGGAGCCGAGGCGGGACAGGGTTGAATGAGCAGTTCTTC
CDR3 protein: CAWSRGGTGLNEQFF

V gene: TRBV12-3/TRBV12-4
D gene: -
J gene: TRBJ2-5
clone size: -
CDR3 DNA: TGTGCCAGCAGCAAAGGACAGTACCAAGAGACCCAGTACTTC
CDR3 protein: CASSKGQYQETQYF

V gene: TRBV20-1
D gene: TRBD2
J gene: TRBJ2-7
clone size: -
CDR3 DNA: TGCAGTGCTACACCGGGACTAGCGGGCGAGCAGTACTTC
CDR3 protein: CSATPGLAGEQYF

V gene: TRBV4-1
D gene: TRBD1
J gene: TRBJ1-2
clone size: few
CDR3 DNA: TGCGCCAGCAGCCAAGACTTAAGACAGGGGGCGTGGGGCTACACCTTC
CDR3 protein: CASSQDLRQGAWGYTF

V gene: TRBV27
D gene: TRBD1
J gene: TRBJ2-7
clone size: -
CDR3 DNA: TGTGCCAGCAGTTACTCCGACAGGGTCTCCTACGAGCAGTACTTC
CDR3 protein: CASSYSDRVSYEQYF

V gene: TRBV6-6
D gene: -
J gene: TRBJ2-5
clone size: many
CDR3 DNA: TGTGCCAGCAGTTACTCGTCCACAGACCAAGAGACCCAGTACTTC
CDR3 protein: CASSYSSTDQETQYF

V gene: TRBV7-9
D gene: TRBD1
J gene: TRBJ1-2
clone size: -
CDR3 DNA: TGTGCCAGCAGCTTTGGACAGGAACTCTATGGCTACACCTTC
CDR3 protein: CASSFGQELYGYTF

V gene: TRBV15
D gene: -
J gene: TRBJ1-5
clone size: -
CDR3 DNA: TGTGCCACCAGCAGAGCGGGGGATCAGCCCCAGCATTTT
CDR3 protein: CATSRAGDQPQHF

V gene: TRBV5-1
D gene: -
J gene: TRBJ2-3
clone size: many
CDR3 DNA: TGCGCCAGCAGCTCCCCGGACAGCACAGATACGCAGTATTTT
CDR3 protein: CASSSPDSTDTQYF

V gene: TRBV6-5
D gene: -
J gene: TRBJ2-7
clone size: -
CDR3 DNA: TGTGCCAGCAGTTACTCTCGGCACGACCAATTCTACGAGCAGTACTTC
CDR3 protein: CASSYSRHDQFYEQYF

V gene: TRBV5-5
D gene: TRBD2
J gene: TRBJ2-5
clone size: few
CDR3 DNA: TGTGCCAGCAGCCCGACTAGCGGGGTGGAGACCCAGTACTTC
CDR3 protein: CASSPTSGVETQYF

V gene: TRBV3-1
D gene: -
J gene: TRBJ2-3
clone size: -
CDR3 DNA: TGTGCCAGCAGCATTTGGGGCTTAAGCACAGATACGCAGTATTTT
CDR3 protein: CASSIWGLSTDTQYF

V gene: TRBV25-1
D gene: TRBD1
J gene: TRBJ1-1
clone size: -
CDR3 DNA: TGTGCCAGCAGTGACGGCAGGGGGCTGAACACTGAAGCTTTCTTT
CDR3 protein: CASSDGRGLNTEAFF

V gene: TRBV24-1
D gene: TRBD2
J gene: TRBJ2-1
clone size: few
CDR3 DNA: TGTGCCACCAGCCCTGGACTAGCGGGGGGCAATGAGCAGTTCTTC
CDR3 protein: CATSPGLAGGNEQFF